These 21 T cell receptor beta chains originate from one sample sequenced in a study of blood T cells in healthy people across ages. A second PCR of 7 to 11 cycles used a sample-barcoded 5' primer and a J-beta primer mix. TCRdb re-derived calls from the 5' RACE reads in MiXCR, one entry per CDR3 protein. The sample records 1.5 million to 2 million distinct CDR3 sequences, about 49% being singletons. The sample taken for sequencing was blood. Receptor source: a woman aged 35 to 49 in good health.

This sequence joins TRBV7-2 and TRBJ2-7, with 8 positions matching TRBD2. This CDR3 region has 15 residues. Trimming took 5 bases from V and 3 from J; bases not matched to a gene: 9. CDR1 SGHTA and CDR2 FQGNSA come from the germline V gene. The CDR3: CASSPSGAGGYEQYF. For the CDR3, the DNA is TGTGCCAGCAGCCCCAGCGGGGCGGGGGGCTACGAGCAGTACTTC. Filled out from reference TRBV7-2 and TRBJ2-7, the complete variable domain reads GAGVSQSPSNKVTEKGKDVELRCDPISGHTALYWYRQSLGQGLEFLIYFQGNSAPDKSGLPSDRFSAERTGGSVSTLTIQRTQQEDSAVYLCASSPSGAGGYEQYFGPGTRLTVT.

The gene calls are TRBV7-8 and TRBJ1-2, with D unclear. Germline V CDR1 and CDR2: SGHVS, FQNEAQ. The CDR3 spans 15 residues. The ends were cut back, 0 bases at V and 2 bases at J, with 10 bases in the middle. CDR3 sequence: CASSLARTTNYGYTF. The CDR3 bases are TGTGCCAGCAGCTTAGCGCGTACAACGAACTATGGCTACACCTTC.

The rearrangement joins TRBV27 to TRBJ2-5; TRBD1 matches 7 bases. Losses at the gene ends were 7 bases for V and 4 bases for J; bases not matched to a gene: 9. CDR1 is MNHEY, CDR2 SMNVEV, per germline (reference sequence). CDR3 size: 14 residues. CDR3 coding DNA: TGTGCCAGCACCGCCGACAGGGAAACAGAGACCCAGTACTTC. This codes for CASTADRETETQYF.

The chain combines TRBV6-1 with TRBJ2-1; TRBD2 aligns across 9 bases. CDR1 is MNHNS and CDR2 is SASEGT in the germline V gene. CDR3 length: 15 residues. Trimming at V came to 6 bases and at J to 4 bases, leaving 7 bases not matched to a gene. CDR3 sequence: CASRGGGGEYNEQFF. In nucleotides, the CDR3 is TGTGCCAGCAGGGGAGGCGGGGGGGAATACAATGAGCAGTTCTTC.

A few counts support this clonotype. The rearrangement joins TRBV5-1 to TRBJ1-2; a weak D match, TRBD1 (6 bases). Germline CDR1 and CDR2: SGHRS and YFSETQ. The length of the CDR3 is 15 residues. V lost 2 bases to trimming and J lost 2 bases, with 13 bases between them. Here the CDR3 DNA reads TGCGCCAGCAGCTTCAATCCTACAGGGAACTATGGCTACACCTTC. It translates to CASSFNPTGNYGYTF.

The J gene is TRBJ2-3, the V gene TRBV12-3 or TRBV12-4; 8 nucleotides match TRBD1. Trimming took 4 bases from V and 6 from J; bases not matched to a gene: 15. The length of the CDR3 is 17 residues. The CDR3 DNA is TGTGCCAGCAGTTCCACCGGACAGGGCCCAAGATTGGATACGCAGTATTTT. It is translated as CASSSTGQGPRLDTQYF.

This clonotype was observed many times. The rearrangement links TRBV6-5 to TRBJ2-3; D is undetermined. The V end was cut by 0 bases, the J end by 4 bases, with 5 bases between. The CDR3 length is 13 residues. CDR1 and CDR2 (germline): MNHEY, SVGAGI. CDR3 loop: CASSYSTADTQYF. The CDR3 DNA is TGTGCCAGCAGTTACTCGACGGCAGATACGCAGTATTTT.

As to this clonotype: At one of its ends the junction is not consistent with the germline gene, which may arise from a read error. The V and J genes are TRBV27 and TRBJ2-3; D may be TRBD2 (5 bases). The germline gives CDR1 MNHEY, CDR2 SMNVEV (reference sequence). This CDR3 comprises 14 residues. The CDR3 nucleotides are TGTGCCAGCCTTGACGTGGCTAGCAGAGATACGCAGTATTTT. Protein product: CASLDVASRDTQYF.

This clonotype was recorded only once. The chain uses TRBV3-1 and TRBJ2-3; 8 positions match TRBD2. V lost 1 base to trimming and J lost 0 bases; unmatched junction nucleotides: 9. CDR1 is LGHDT, CDR2 YNNKEL, per germline (reference sequence). There are 18 residues in the CDR3. CDR3 amino acids: CASSQVGVAGGSTDTQYF. The CDR3 DNA is TGTGCCAGCAGCCAAGTCGGCGTTGCGGGGGGCAGCACAGATACGCAGTATTTT.

CDR3 residues: CASSAHRGRTGELFF. The CDR3 bases are TGTGCCAGCAGCGCGCACAGGGGGCGAACCGGGGAGCTGTTTTTT. This chain connects TRBV7-8 to TRBJ2-2, with 9 bases fitting TRBD1. Trimming removed 5 bases from V and 5 bases from J; junction bases left unmatched: 6. The CDR3 has 15 residues. Germline loops: CDR1 SGHVS, CDR2 FQNEAQ.

The chain joins TRBV4-3 to TRBJ2-7; a possible D gene is TRBD2 (6 bases). Germline V CDR1 and CDR2: LGHNA, YSLEER. V shed 0 bases and J shed 2 bases, with 11 bases lying between them. The CDR3 spans 15 residues. This CDR3 reads CASSQDMAGPYEQYF. Here the CDR3 DNA reads TGCGCCAGCAGCCAAGATATGGCGGGGCCCTACGAGCAGTACTTC.

This clonotype was seen a handful of times. V gene TRBV4-3 combines with J gene TRBJ2-1; TRBD2 matches 9 bases. V lost 1 base and J lost 8; bases outside the gene matches: 18. Germline values: CDR1 LGHNA, CDR2 YSLEER. The length of the CDR3 is 19 residues. CDR3: CASSQVGEGGGGGAHEQFF. The CDR3 bases are TGCGCCAGCAGCCAAGTCGGAGAGGGAGGTGGCGGGGGGGCCCATGAGCAGTTCTTC.

This clonotype was counted once. Germline is not matched at one junction end, which may reflect a read error. This sequence joins TRBV27 and TRBJ2-1; 7 bases agree with TRBD1. This CDR3 is built from 13 residues. The germline V gene has CDR1 MNHEY and CDR2 SMNVEV (reference sequence). CDR3 nucleotides: TGTGTCAGCAGTTACCGGACAGGCAATGAGCAGTTCTTC. Translated, it gives CVSSYRTGNEQFF.

This clonotype has just a few counts. V and J are TRBV28 and TRBJ1-1; 9 bases are shared with TRBD1. With 8 bases clipped from V and 10 bases from J, the junction kept 17 bases outside the gene matches. The germline CDR1 and CDR2 sequences are MDHEN and SYDVKM. The CDR3 contains 15 residues. CDR3: CASLDRGTGLSGAFF. Here the CDR3 DNA reads TGTGCCAGCCTTGACCGAGGGACAGGGTTGTCGGGAGCTTTCTTT.

The rearrangement links TRBV7-9 to TRBJ1-1; no firm D call. From germline, CDR1 is SEHNR and CDR2 FQNEAQ (reference sequence). This CDR3 has 14 residues. The V and J ends lost 5 bases and 3 bases respectively, with 13 bases between them. This CDR3 is CASSPRGGHTEAFF. CDR3 in DNA: TGTGCCAGCAGCCCCCGCGGTGGACACACTGAAGCTTTCTTT.

V and J are TRBV12-3 or TRBV12-4 and TRBJ1-2, with unresolved D. Trimming removed 6 bases at V and 8 bases at J, with 22 bases between. This CDR3 contains 15 residues. The CDR3 spells CASSHNRRGNRGYTF. The DNA for the CDR3 is TGTGCCAGCAGCCATAACCGGAGAGGGAACCGCGGCTACACCTTC.

This clonotype was counted only a few times. V gene TRBV7-9 combines with J gene TRBJ2-5; 13 nucleotides match TRBD2. The CDR3 covers 17 residues. Germline CDR1 and CDR2: SEHNR and FQNEAQ (reference sequence). The ends lost 4 bases at V and 5 bases at J; junction bases unmatched: 10. The CDR3 protein is CASSYLGWTSGGETQYF. For the CDR3, the DNA is TGTGCCAGCAGCTACCTAGGGTGGACTAGCGGGGGTGAGACCCAGTACTTC.

The chain has TRBV6-5 and TRBJ1-1; 7 bases match TRBD1. This CDR3 is 13 amino acids long. J lost 8 bases, V lost 6 bases, and 9 bases had no gene match. Germline CDR1 reads MNHEY; CDR2 reads SVGAGI. This CDR3 reads CASSPTRTGEAFF. The CDR3 region has the DNA TGTGCCAGCAGCCCCACGAGGACAGGCGAAGCTTTCTTT.

CDR3 DNA: TGTGCCAGCAGCTTAGCTAGCGGGAGCCACAATGAGCAGTTCTTC. The encoded protein is CASSLASGSHNEQFF. The chain recombines TRBV7-6 with TRBJ2-1, with 9 bases identical to TRBD2. The length of the CDR3 is 15 residues. Germline CDR1 reads SGHVS; CDR2 reads FNYEAQ. J gave up 5 bases and V 0 bases, and 2 bases lay outside the gene matches.

The gene calls are TRBV12-3 or TRBV12-4 and TRBJ1-5; 9 bases fit TRBD1. Trimming cost V 6 bases and J 3 bases; bases outside gene matches: 6. The CDR3 runs 15 residues. In DNA, the CDR3 is TGTGCCAGCAGACCAGGACAGGGGCACAATCAGCCCCAGCATTTT. Translation gives CASRPGQGHNQPQHF.

The chain combines TRBV3-1 with TRBJ2-3; D gene ambiguous. V was trimmed by 0 bases and J by 5 bases, leaving 6 bases between them. The germline V gene encodes CDR1 LGHDT and CDR2 YNNKEL (reference sequence). CDR3 length equals 13 residues. The CDR3 nucleotides read TGTGCCAGCAGCCAAGATTGGAGAGATACGCAGTATTTT. Protein sequence: CASSQDWRDTQYF.